The next 16 T cell receptor beta chains were all read from a single sample in a study of blood T cell repertoires in COVID-19 (dated by TCRdb to 2018 to 2021). Library generation was performed with the immunoSEQ multiplex PCR assay. TCRdb holds this immuneACCESS table with in-frame rearrangements only. Some clones are missing; in checked studies, unresolved V genes explain under half, and the rest has no known cause. The sample table holds 75,000 to 90,000 clones, of which roughly three quarters were seen once. The ten largest make up around 33% of the sample. Material: peripheral blood. Source of these receptors: a man between 60 and 75 years old with COVID-19, enrolled during active disease.

This clone has a handful of counts. The chain carries TRBV3-1 (or the pseudogene TRBV3-2) and TRBJ1-5, with D maybe TRBD1 (5 bases). The V gene's germline CDR1 is LGHDT and CDR2 YNNKEL (reference sequence). Deletions cut 4 bases from V and 3 bases from J, with 19 bases between. The CDR3 has 17 amino acids. The CDR3 loop reads CASSPTRPGKDNQPQHF. CDR3 nucleotide sequence: TGTGCCAGCAGCCCCACGCGCCCAGGGAAGGACAATCAGCCCCAGCATTTT.

The chain recombines TRBV5-1 with TRBJ2-2, with D tentatively TRBD1 (7 bases). CDR1 is SGHRS, CDR2 YFSETQ, per germline. The CDR3 covers 15 residues. V was trimmed by 3 bases and J by 0 bases, leaving 9 bases between them. The DNA of the CDR3 is TGCGCCAGCAGCTCCAGGGGGGCGAACACCGGGGAGCTGTTTTTT. Translating gives CASSSRGANTGELFF.

V and J are TRBV29-1 and TRBJ1-6; 7 bases are shared with TRBD1. The CDR3 extends over 15 amino acids. CDR1 is SQVTM and CDR2 is ANQGSEA in the germline V gene. The junction had 10 bases not matched to a gene; V was cut back by 4 bases and J by 7 bases. CDR3 DNA: TGCAGCGTTGTAGTGTCGGGACAGCCCAATTCACCCCTCCACTTT. Its translation: CSVVVSGQPNSPLHF.

V and J are TRBV2 and TRBJ2-7; a weak D match, TRBD2 (6 bases). This CDR3 is 12 amino acids long. Germline V gives CDR1 SNHLY, CDR2 FYNNEI. V lost 5 bases to trimming and J lost 3 bases, with 8 bases between them. This CDR3 is CASSFSGYEQYF. The CDR3 DNA reads TGTGCCAGCAGTTTTAGCGGCTACGAGCAGTACTTC.

The chain uses TRBV19 and TRBJ2-7; 11 nucleotides agree with TRBD1. Trimming at V came to 6 bases and at J to 5 bases, leaving 9 bases not matched to a gene. CDR1 is LNHDA, CDR2 SQIVND, per germline (reference sequence). The CDR3 contains 15 residues. This CDR3 reads CASSRGTGGFDEQYF. The CDR3 bases are TGTGCCAGTAGCCGGGGGACAGGGGGTTTCGACGAGCAGTACTTC. The complete variable domain, with remaining parts taken from reference TRBV19 and TRBJ2-7, reads DGGITQSPKYLFRKEGQNVTLSCEQNLNHDAMYWYRQDPGQGLRLIYYSQIVNDFQKGDIAEGYSVSREKKESFPLTVTSAQKNPTAFYLCASSRGTGGFDEQYFGPGTRLTVT.

The V and J genes are TRBV6-6 and TRBJ1-1; maybe TRBD1 (5 bases). The CDR3 has 14 amino acids. The germline V gene encodes CDR1 MNHNY and CDR2 SVGAGI (reference sequence). Trimming took 5 bases from V and 3 from J, leaving 13 bases between them. The chain's CDR3 is CASSPGPWDTEAFF. DNA for the CDR3: TGTGCCAGCAGTCCAGGGCCCTGGGACACTGAAGCTTTCTTT.

The chain links TRBV2 to TRBJ2-7; D is possibly TRBD1 (5 bases). This CDR3 is built from 16 residues. V lost 6 bases to trimming and J lost 0 bases, with 18 bases between them. The germline V gene has CDR1 SNHLY and CDR2 FYNNEI. CDR3 residues: CASRSLGDRSSYEQYF. CDR3 nucleotides: TGTGCCAGCAGGAGCCTGGGTGACAGAAGCTCCTACGAGCAGTACTTC.

The chain joins TRBV5-5 to TRBJ2-3, with D tentatively TRBD1 (5 bases). Per germline, CDR1 SGHKS and CDR2 YYEKEE (reference sequence). V was cut by 4 bases and J by 6 bases, with 12 bases left in between. This CDR3 contains 13 residues. The CDR3 spells CASSRGTQDTQYF. CDR3 nucleotides: TGTGCCAGCAGCAGGGGCACCCAGGATACGCAGTATTTT. The full variable domain, in which reference TRBV5-5 and TRBJ2-3 provide the parts outside the CDR3, is DAGVTQSPTHLIKTRGQQVTLRCSPISGHKSVSWYQQVLGQGPQFIFQYYEKEERGRGNFPDRFSARQFPNYSSELNVNALLLGDSALYLCASSRGTQDTQYFGPGTRLTVL.

This clone occurred a few times. This chain links TRBV18 with TRBJ2-7, with D possibly being TRBD2 (5 bases). The CDR3 has 16 residues. The V and J ends lost 1 base and 2 bases respectively, with 15 bases between them. Germline loops: CDR1 KGHSH, CDR2 LQKENI. CDR3 protein: CASSPLVRRDTYEQYF. The DNA of the CDR3 is TGTGCCAGCTCACCACTAGTGAGACGGGATACCTACGAGCAGTACTTC.

The chain recombines TRBV7-9 with TRBJ2-1, with TRBD2 matching over 12 bases. V lost 4 bases, J lost 7 bases, and 8 bases stayed unmatched. The CDR3 is made up of 16 amino acids. Germline CDR1 reads SEHNR; CDR2 reads FQNEAQ (reference sequence). CDR3 coding DNA: TGTGCCAGCAGCTCGATGACTAGCGGGAGTAAAAATGAGCAGTTCTTC. Translation gives CASSSMTSGSKNEQFF.

The gene calls are TRBV7-7 and TRBJ2-2, with 7 bases matching TRBD2. This CDR3 has 13 residues. Looked up from germline, CDR1 is SSHAT and CDR2 is FNYEAQ (reference sequence). For the CDR3, the DNA is TGTGCTAGCTCGGCGGGAGTGACCGGGGAGCTGTTTTTT. This translates into CASSAGVTGELFF.

There are many counts of this clone. CDR3 sequence (DNA): TGTGCCAGTAGTCTCAGGGGTTTTGAAGCTTTCTTT. Protein sequence: CASSLRGFEAFF. The chain employs TRBV19 and TRBJ1-1; TRBD1 is a possible D gene (6 bases). The ends were cut back, 5 bases at V and 7 bases at J, with 11 bases in the middle. The length of the CDR3 is 12 residues. CDR1 is LNHDA and CDR2 is SQIVND in the germline V gene (reference sequence).

The chain joins TRBV18 to TRBJ1-1; D call uncertain. The CDR3 runs 14 residues. From germline, CDR1 is KGHSH and CDR2 LQKENI. V was trimmed by 3 bases and J by 1 base, leaving 9 bases between them. CDR3 DNA: TGTGCCAGCTCACCGCCCGCAGGGAACACTGAAGCTTTCTTT. This encodes CASSPPAGNTEAFF.

V is TRBV3-1 (or the pseudogene TRBV3-2) and J is TRBJ2-7, with D unresolved. The CDR3 is made up of 12 amino acids. The V end lost 1 base, the J end lost 2 bases, and 3 bases lay between the germline ends. The germline CDR1 and CDR2 sequences are LGHDT and YNNKEL (reference sequence). CDR3 nucleotides: TGTGCCAGCAGCCAAGTCGCCTACGAGCAGTACTTC. Protein: CASSQVAYEQYF.

The chain carries TRBV5-4 and TRBJ1-3, with unresolved D. The CDR3 contains 17 residues. The ends were cut back, 3 bases at V and 0 bases at J, with 16 bases in the middle. Germline CDR1 SGHNT, CDR2 YYREEE (reference sequence). CDR3 in amino acids: CASSSFATPTSGNTIYF. Written as DNA, the CDR3 is TGTGCCAGCAGCTCCTTCGCGACACCGACCTCTGGAAACACCATATATTTT.

The J gene is TRBJ2-2, the V gene TRBV5-6; D remains ambiguous. Germline CDR1 and CDR2: SGHDT and YYEEEE. The CDR3 runs 16 residues. Trimming left V 1 base short and J 0 bases short, with 10 bases between. The CDR3 bases are TGTGCCAGCAGCTTGAGCCATATCTCGAACACCGGGGAGCTGTTTTTT. Protein sequence: CASSLSHISNTGELFF.